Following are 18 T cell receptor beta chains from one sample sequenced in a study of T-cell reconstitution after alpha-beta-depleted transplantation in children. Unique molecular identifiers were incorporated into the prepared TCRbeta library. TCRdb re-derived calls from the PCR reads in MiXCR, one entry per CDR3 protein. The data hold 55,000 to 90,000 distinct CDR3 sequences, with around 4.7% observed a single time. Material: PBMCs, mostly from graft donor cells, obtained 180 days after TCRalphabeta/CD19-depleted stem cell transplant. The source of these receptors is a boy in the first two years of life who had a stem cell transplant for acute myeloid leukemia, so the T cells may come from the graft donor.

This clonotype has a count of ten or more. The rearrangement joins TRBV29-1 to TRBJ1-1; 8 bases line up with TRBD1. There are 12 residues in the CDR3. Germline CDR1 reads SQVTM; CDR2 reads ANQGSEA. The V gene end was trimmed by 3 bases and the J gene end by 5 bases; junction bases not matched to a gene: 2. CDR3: CSVDRGRTEAFF. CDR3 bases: TGCAGCGTTGACAGGGGGCGGACTGAAGCTTTCTTT.

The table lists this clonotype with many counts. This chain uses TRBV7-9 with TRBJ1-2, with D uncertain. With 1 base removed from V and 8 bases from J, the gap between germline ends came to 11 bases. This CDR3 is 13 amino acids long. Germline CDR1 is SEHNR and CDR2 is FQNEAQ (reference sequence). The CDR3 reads CASSLVGSRGYTF. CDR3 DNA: TGTGCCAGCAGCTTAGTTGGGTCGAGAGGCTACACCTTC.

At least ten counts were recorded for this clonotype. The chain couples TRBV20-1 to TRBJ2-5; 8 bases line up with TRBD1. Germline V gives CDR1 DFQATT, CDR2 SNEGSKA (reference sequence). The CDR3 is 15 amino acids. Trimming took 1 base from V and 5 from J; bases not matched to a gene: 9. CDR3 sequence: CSARVFDRGGETQYF. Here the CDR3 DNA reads TGCAGTGCTAGAGTTTTTGACAGGGGAGGCGAGACCCAGTACTTC.

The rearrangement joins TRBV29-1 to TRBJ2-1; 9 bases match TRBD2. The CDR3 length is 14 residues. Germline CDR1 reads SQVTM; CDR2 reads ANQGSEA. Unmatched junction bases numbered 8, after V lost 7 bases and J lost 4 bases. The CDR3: CSALTSGLYNEQFF. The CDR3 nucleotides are TGCAGCGCCTTGACTAGCGGCCTTTACAATGAGCAGTTCTTC.

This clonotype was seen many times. The CDR3 sequence: CASSQAGGGPSTDTQYF. The DNA for the CDR3 is TGCGCCAGCAGCCAAGCGGGGGGCGGACCTAGCACAGATACGCAGTATTTT. The chain uses TRBV4-1 and TRBJ2-3; maybe TRBD2 (7 bases). The V gene's germline CDR1 is MGHRA and CDR2 YSYEKL. The CDR3 contains 17 residues. The V and J ends lost 1 base and 0 bases respectively, with 14 bases between them.

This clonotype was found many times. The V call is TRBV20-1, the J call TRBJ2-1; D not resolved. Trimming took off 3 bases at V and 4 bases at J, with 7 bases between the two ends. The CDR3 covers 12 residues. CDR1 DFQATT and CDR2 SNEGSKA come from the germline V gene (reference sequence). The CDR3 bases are TGCAGTGCTAGGCCTCAGTACAATGAGCAGTTCTTC. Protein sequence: CSARPQYNEQFF.

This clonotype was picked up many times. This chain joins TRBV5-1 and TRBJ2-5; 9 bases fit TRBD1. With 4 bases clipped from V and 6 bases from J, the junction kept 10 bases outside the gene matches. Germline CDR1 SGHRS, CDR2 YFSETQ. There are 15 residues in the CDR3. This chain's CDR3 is CASSPPGQGEKTQYF. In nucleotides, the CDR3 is TGCGCCAGCAGCCCCCCGGGACAGGGAGAGAAGACCCAGTACTTC.

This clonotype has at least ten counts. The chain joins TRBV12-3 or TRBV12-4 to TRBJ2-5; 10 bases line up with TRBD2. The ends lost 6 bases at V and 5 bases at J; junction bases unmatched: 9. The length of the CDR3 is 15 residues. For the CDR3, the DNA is TGTGCCAGCAGCCCCACGGCTAGCGGGGGCGAGACCCAGTACTTC. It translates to CASSPTASGGETQYF.

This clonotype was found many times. As DNA, the CDR3 is TGCGCCAGCAGCCAAGATGGGGACGAGCAGTACTTC. This codes for CASSQDGDEQYF. This chain connects TRBV4-3 to TRBJ2-7; D unclear. From germline, CDR1 is LGHNA and CDR2 YSLEER. V was clipped by 0 bases and J by 5 bases, with 5 bases between them. The CDR3 contains 12 residues.

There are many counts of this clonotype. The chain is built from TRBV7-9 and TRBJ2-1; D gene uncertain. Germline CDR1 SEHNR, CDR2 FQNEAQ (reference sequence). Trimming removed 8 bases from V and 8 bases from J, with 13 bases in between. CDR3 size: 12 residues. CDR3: CASENLWYEQFF. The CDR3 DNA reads TGTGCCAGCGAGAACCTATGGTATGAGCAGTTCTTC.

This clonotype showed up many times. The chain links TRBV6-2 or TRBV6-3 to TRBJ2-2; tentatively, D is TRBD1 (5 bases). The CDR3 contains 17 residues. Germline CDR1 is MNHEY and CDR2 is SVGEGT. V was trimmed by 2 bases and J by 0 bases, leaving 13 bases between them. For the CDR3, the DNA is TGTGCCAGCAGTTACGGGCCTGACAGCGCGAACACCGGGGAGCTGTTTTTT. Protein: CASSYGPDSANTGELFF.

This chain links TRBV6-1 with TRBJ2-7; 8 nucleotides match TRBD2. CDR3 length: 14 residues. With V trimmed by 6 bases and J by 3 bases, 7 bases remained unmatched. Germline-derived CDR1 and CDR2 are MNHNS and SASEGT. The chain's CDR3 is CASSRGGVVYEQYF. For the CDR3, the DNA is TGTGCCAGCAGCCGGGGGGGGGTAGTCTACGAGCAGTACTTC.

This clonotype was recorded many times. The CDR3 is CASSRASVGQAYYGYTF. The CDR3 coding sequence is TGTGCCAGCAGTCGGGCCAGTGTGGGGCAGGCCTACTATGGCTACACCTTC. This chain joins TRBV25-1 and TRBJ1-2; D perhaps matches TRBD1 (5 bases). V was clipped by 5 bases and J by 3 bases, with 22 bases between them. Germline-derived CDR1 and CDR2 are MGHDK and SYGVNS. This CDR3 contains 17 residues.

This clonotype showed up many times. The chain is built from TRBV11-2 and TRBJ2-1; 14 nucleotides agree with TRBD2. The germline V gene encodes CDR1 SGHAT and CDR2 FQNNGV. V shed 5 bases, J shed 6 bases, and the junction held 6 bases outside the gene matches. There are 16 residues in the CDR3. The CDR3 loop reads CASSRLAGGPGNEQFF. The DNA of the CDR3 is TGTGCCAGCAGCCGACTAGCGGGGGGGCCGGGCAATGAGCAGTTCTTC.

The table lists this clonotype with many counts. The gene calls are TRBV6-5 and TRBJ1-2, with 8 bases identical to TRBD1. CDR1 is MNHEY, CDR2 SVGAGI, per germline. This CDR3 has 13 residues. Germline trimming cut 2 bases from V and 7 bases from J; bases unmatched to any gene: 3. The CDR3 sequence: CASSYGTGPGYTF. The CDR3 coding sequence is TGTGCCAGCAGTTACGGGACAGGTCCTGGCTACACCTTC.

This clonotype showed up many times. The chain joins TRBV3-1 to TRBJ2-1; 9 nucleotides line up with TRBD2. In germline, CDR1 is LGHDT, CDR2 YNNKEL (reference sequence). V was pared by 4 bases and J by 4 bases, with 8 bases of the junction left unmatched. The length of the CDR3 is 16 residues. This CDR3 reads CASSPTLAGSYNEQFF. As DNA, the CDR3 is TGTGCCAGCAGCCCTACCCTAGCGGGGAGTTACAATGAGCAGTTCTTC.

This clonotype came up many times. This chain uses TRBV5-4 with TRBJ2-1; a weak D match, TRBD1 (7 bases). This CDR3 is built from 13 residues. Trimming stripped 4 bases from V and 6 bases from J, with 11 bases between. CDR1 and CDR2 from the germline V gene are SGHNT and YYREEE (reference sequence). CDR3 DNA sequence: TGTGCCAGCAGCCGCGGGACAGCCAATGAGCAGTTCTTC. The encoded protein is CASSRGTANEQFF.

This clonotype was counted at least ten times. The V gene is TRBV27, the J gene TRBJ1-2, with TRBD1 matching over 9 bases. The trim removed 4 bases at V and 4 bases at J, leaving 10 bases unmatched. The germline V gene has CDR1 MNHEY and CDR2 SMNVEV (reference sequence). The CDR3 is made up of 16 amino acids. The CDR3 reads CASSSYTGTGIYGYTF. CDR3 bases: TGTGCCAGCAGTTCTTATACTGGGACAGGGATCTATGGCTACACCTTC.